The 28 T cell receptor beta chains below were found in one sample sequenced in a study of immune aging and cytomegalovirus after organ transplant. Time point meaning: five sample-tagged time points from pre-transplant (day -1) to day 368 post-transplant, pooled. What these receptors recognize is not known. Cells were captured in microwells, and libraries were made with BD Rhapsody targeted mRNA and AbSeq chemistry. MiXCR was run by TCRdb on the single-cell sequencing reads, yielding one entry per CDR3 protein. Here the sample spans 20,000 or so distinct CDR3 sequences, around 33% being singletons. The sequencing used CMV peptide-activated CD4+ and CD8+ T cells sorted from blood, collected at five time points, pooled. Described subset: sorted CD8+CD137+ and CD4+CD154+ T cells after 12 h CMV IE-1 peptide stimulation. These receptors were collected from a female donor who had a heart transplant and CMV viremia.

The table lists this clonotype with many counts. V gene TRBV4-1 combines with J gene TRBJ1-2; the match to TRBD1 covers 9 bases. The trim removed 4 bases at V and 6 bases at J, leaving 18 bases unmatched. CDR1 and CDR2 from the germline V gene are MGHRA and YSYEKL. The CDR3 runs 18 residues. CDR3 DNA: TGCGCCAGCAGCCCAAGCCCTACTGAGACAGGGGGTAGTGATGGCTACACCTTC. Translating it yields CASSPSPTETGGSDGYTF.

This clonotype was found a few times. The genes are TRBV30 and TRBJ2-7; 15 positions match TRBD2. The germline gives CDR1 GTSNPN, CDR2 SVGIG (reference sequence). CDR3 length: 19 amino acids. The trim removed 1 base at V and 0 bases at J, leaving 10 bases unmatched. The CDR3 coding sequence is TGTGCCTGGAGTGGGCACCGGACTAGCGGGAGGGTCGGCTCCTACGAGCAGTACTTC. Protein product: CAWSGHRTSGRVGSYEQYF.

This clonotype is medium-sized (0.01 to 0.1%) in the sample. CDR3 in DNA: TGCGCCAGCAGCTTGGACGGGAGGTCCTACAATGAGCAGTTCTTC. Amino acid sequence: CASSLDGRSYNEQFF. The chain combines TRBV5-1 with TRBJ2-1; 7 bases agree with TRBD2. CDR3 length: 15 amino acids. The V gene end was trimmed by 0 bases and the J gene end by 1 base; junction bases not matched to a gene: 1. Germline V lookup: CDR1 SGHRS, CDR2 YFSETQ. Full variable domain (rest looked up from reference TRBV5-1 and TRBJ2-1): KAGVTQTPRYLIKTRGQQVTLSCSPISGHRSVSWYQQTPGQGLQFLFEYFSETQRNKGNFPGRFSGRQFSNSRSEMNVSTLELGDSALYLCASSLDGRSYNEQFFGPGTRLTVL.

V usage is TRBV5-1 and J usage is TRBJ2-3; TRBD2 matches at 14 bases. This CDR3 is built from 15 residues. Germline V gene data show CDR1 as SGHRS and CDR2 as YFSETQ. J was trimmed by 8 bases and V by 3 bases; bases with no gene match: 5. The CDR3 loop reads CASSYGLAGGTTQYF. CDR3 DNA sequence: TGCGCCAGCAGCTATGGACTAGCGGGGGGAACTACGCAGTATTTT.

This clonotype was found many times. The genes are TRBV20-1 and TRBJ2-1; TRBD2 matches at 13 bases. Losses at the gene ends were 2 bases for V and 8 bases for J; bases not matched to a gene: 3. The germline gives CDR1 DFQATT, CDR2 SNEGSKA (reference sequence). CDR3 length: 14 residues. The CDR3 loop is CSARRTSGRYEQFF. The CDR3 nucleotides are TGCAGTGCTAGACGGACTAGCGGGAGATATGAGCAGTTCTTC.

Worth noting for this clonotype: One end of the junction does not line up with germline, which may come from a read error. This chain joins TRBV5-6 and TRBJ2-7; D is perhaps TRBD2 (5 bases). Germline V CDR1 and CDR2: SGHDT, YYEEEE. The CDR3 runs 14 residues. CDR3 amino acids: CVSSPGADSHGEYF. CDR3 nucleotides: TGTGTCAGCAGCCCTGGAGCGGATTCGCACGGGGAGTACTTC.

The CDR3: CASTRQGTDSPLHF. The CDR3 DNA follows: TGTGCCAGCACCCGACAGGGGACGGATTCACCCCTCCACTTT. V gene TRBV12-3 or TRBV12-4 combines with J gene TRBJ1-6; 8 bases are shared with TRBD1. With 7 bases clipped from V and 8 bases from J, the junction kept 7 bases outside the gene matches. This CDR3 is built from 14 residues.

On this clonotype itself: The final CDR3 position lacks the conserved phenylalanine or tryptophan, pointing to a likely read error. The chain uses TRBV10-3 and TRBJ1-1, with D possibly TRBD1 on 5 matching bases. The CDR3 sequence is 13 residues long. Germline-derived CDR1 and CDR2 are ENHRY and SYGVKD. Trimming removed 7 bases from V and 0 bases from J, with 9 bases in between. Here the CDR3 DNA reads TGTGCCATCATTGGGGACCTGAACACTGAAGCTTTCTCT. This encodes CAIIGDLNTEAFS.

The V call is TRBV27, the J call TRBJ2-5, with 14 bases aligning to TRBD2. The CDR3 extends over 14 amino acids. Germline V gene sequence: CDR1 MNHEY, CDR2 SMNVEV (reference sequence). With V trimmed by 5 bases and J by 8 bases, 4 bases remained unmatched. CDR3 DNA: TGTGCCAGCAGTGCCGGGACTAGCGGGAGTACCCAGTACTTC. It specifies CASSAGTSGSTQYF.

The CDR3 DNA is TGTGCCAGCTCACTTCTAGGACGAAATAGCAATCAGCCCCAGCATTTT. It is translated as CASSLLGRNSNQPQHF. This chain links TRBV18 with TRBJ1-5; D is unresolved. The length of the CDR3 is 16 residues. The V gene lost 4 bases and the J gene lost 0 bases, with 13 bases spanning the gap. Per germline, CDR1 KGHSH and CDR2 LQKENI.

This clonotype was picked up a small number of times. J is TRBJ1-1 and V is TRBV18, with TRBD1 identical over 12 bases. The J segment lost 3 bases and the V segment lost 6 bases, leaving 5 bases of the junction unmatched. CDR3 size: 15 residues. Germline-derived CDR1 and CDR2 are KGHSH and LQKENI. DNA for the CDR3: TGTGCCAGCTCCGGGACAGGGGGCCGAGACACTGAAGCTTTCTTT. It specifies CASSGTGGRDTEAFF.

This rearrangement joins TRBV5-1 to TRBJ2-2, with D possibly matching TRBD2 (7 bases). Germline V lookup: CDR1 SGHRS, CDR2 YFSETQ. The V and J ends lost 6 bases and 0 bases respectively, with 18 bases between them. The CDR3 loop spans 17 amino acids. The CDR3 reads CASTSMGGATNTGELFF. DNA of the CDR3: TGCGCCAGCACCTCCATGGGGGGGGCGACGAACACCGGGGAGCTGTTTTTT.

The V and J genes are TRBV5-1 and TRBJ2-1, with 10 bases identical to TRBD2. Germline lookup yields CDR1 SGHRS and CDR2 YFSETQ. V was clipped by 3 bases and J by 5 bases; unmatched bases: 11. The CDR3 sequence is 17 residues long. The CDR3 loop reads CASSSRISGRPNNEQFF. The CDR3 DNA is TGCGCCAGCAGCTCACGGATTAGCGGGAGGCCTAACAATGAGCAGTTCTTC.

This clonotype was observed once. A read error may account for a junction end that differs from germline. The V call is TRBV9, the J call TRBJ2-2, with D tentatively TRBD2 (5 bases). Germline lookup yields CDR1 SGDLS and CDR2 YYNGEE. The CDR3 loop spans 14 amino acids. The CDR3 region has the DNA TGTGCCAGCAGCCAGATTGGTAGCACCGGGGAGCCGTTTTTT. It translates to CASSQIGSTGEPFF.

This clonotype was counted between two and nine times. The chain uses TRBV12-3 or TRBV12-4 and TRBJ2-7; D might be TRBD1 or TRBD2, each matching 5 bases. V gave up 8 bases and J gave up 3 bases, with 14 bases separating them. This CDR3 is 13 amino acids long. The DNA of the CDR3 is TGTGCCAGCGGCCCCGGGACGGGCTACGAGCAGTACTTC. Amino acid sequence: CASGPGTGYEQYF.

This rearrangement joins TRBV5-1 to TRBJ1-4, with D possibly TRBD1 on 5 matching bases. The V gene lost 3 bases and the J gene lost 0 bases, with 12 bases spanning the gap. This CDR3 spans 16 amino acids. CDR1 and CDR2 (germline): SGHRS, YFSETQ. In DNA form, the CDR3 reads TGCGCCAGCAGCTCGGGACGTTCGTCAACTAATGAAAAACTGTTTTTT. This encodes CASSSGRSSTNEKLFF.

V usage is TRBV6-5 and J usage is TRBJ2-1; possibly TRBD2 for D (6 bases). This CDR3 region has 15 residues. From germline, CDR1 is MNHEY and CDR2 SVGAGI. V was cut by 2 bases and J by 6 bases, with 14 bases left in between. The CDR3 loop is CASSYGVGGANEQFF. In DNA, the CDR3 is TGTGCCAGCAGTTACGGGGTGGGAGGTGCCAATGAGCAGTTCTTC.

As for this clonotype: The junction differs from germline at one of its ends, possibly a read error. CDR3: CANSPAIGDQDYGYTF. In DNA form, the CDR3 reads TGTGCCAACAGCCCCGCAATCGGTGATCAGGACTATGGCTACACCTTC. This chain connects TRBV7-9 to TRBJ1-2; D is uncertain. CDR1 is SEHNR, CDR2 FQNEAQ, per germline (reference sequence). This CDR3 contains 16 residues.

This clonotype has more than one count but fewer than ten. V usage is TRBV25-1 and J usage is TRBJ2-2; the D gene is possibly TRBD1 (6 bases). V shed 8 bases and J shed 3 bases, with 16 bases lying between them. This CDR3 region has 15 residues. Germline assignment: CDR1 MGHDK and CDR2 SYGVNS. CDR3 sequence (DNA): TGTGCCAGCCGTACCCGGGACACTTACACCGGGGAGCTGTTTTTT. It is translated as CASRTRDTYTGELFF.

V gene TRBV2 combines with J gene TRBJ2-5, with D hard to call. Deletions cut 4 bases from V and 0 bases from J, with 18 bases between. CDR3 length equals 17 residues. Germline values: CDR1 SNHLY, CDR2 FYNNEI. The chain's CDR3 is CASSGQRVWSDQETQYF. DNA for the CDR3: TGTGCCAGCAGTGGTCAAAGGGTGTGGAGCGACCAAGAGACCCAGTACTTC.

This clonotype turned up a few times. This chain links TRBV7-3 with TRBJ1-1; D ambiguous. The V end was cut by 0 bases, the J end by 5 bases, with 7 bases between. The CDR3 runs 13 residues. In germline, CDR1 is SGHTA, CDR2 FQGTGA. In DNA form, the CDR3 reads TGTGCCAGCAGCTTAACGGGTCGGACTGAAGCTTTCTTT. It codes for CASSLTGRTEAFF.

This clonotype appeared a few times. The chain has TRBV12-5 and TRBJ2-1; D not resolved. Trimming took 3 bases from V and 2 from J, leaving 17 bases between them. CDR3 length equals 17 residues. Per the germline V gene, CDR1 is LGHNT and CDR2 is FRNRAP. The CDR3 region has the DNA TGTGCTAGTGGTTTTATGCCGAGTGAGTCTCCCTACAATGAGCAGTTCTTC. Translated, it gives CASGFMPSESPYNEQFF. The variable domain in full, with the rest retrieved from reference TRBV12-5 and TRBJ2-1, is DARVTQTPRHKVTEMGQEVTMRCQPILGHNTVFWYRQTMMQGLELLAYFRNRAPLDDSGMPKDRFSAEMPDATLATLKIQPSEPRDSAVYFCASGFMPSESPYNEQFFGPGTRLTVL.

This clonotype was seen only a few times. CDR3 sequence: CASSDRGTDNEQFF. In DNA, the CDR3 is TGTGCCAGCTCCGACAGGGGAACGGACAATGAGCAGTTCTTC. J is TRBJ2-1 and V is TRBV18; 8 bases agree with TRBD1. The CDR3 contains 14 residues. The germline gives CDR1 KGHSH, CDR2 LQKENI. The V segment lost 6 bases and the J segment 5 bases; nucleotides outside the gene matches: 6.

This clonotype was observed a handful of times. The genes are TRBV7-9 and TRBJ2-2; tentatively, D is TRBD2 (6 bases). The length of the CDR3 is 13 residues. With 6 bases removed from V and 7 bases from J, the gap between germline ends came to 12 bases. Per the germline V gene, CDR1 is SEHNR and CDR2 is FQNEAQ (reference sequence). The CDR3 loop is CASSRLEVGELFF. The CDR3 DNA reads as TGTGCCAGCAGTCGACTAGAGGTCGGGGAGCTGTTTTTT.

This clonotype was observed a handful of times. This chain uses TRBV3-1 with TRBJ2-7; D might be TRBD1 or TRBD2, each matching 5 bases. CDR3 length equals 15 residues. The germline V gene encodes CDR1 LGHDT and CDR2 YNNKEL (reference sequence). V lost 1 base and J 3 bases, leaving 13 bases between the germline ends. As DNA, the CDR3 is TGTGCCAGCAGCCAAGGGAAGGGACCCAACTACGAGCAGTACTTC. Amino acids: CASSQGKGPNYEQYF.

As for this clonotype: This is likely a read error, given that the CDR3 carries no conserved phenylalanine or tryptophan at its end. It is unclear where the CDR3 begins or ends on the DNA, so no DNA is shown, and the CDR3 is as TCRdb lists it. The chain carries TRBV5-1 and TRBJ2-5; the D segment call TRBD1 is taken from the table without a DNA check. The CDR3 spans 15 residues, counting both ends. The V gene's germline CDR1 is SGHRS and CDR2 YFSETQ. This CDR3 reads CASSFGDRGSETQCS.

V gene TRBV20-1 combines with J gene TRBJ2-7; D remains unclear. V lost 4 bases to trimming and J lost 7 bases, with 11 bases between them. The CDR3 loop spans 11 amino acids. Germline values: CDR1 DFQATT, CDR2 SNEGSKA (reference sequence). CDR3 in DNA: TGCAGTGCTACAAATAAAGAAGAGCAGTACTTC. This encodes CSATNKEEQYF.

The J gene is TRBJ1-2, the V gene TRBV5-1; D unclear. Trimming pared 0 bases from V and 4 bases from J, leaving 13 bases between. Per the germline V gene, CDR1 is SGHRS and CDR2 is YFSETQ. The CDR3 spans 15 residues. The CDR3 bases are TGCGCCAGCAGCTTGGAGGGAGGATCGGGCTATGGCTACACCTTC. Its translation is CASSLEGGSGYGYTF.